The clone carrying this T cell receptor (beta chain) appeared once. As processed by the authors: Amplification of reference gene primers was used by the study to estimate nucleated cell counts. Sequenced by immunoSEQ multiplex PCR; TCRdb stores in-frame clones only, minus some. V and J calls and clone size follow that table, whereas D and trimming were derived from the DNA. The sample has about 58,000 clones; about 85% are singletons. These data come from a study of blood T cell repertoires in COVID-19. Study-level background: Sources were T cells, B-cell-depleted T cells, or PBMCs; the material itself was cDNA or gDNA.

Trimming shortened V by 2 bases and J by 3 bases, and 10 bases separated the two germline ends. The CDR3 extends over 14 amino acids. CDR1 is SGHAT, CDR2 FQNNGV, per germline. Sequences were obtained from peripheral blood. The receptor comes from a man aged 35 to 55 with active COVID-19. The V gene is TRBV11-2, the J gene TRBJ2-5; D not resolved. CDR3 DNA: TGTGCCAGCAGCTTATTCTCAGAAGAAGAGACCCAGTACTTC. Protein: CASSLFSEEETQYF.